A selection of T cell receptor beta chains follows, all from one sample in a study of blood T cell repertoires in COVID-19. Method: immunoSEQ multiplex PCR; TCRdb's copy keeps in-frame clones and lacks some. The repertoire consists of 200,000 to 300,000 clones, with roughly nine tenths occurring once and the leading ten covering less than 4.5%. Sequencing was performed on PBMCs or T cells enriched from blood (not recorded which). Receptors were obtained from a woman in her twenties or thirties with acute COVID-19. The CDR3 runs from the conserved cysteine through the conserved F or W. D genes are given only for firm matches. A clone size is listed for some rows: how often the clone was seen (once, few, many), or a class if it is expanded.

CDR3aa	CDR3nt	j_gene	v_gene	abundance	d_gene
CASSRGSNTEAFF	TGTGCCAGCTCTCGAGGATCGAACACTGAAGCTTTCTTT	TRBJ1-1	TRBV18	-	-
CAWSVPEKSYNSPLHF	TGTGCCTGGAGTGTCCCAGAAAAATCCTATAATTCACCCCTCCACTTT	TRBJ1-6	TRBV30	once	-
CASSEPGNTEAFF	TGTGCCAGCAGTGAACCGGGGAACACTGAAGCTTTCTTT	TRBJ1-1	TRBV25-1	few	-
CASSLQGAFGNTIYF	TGTGCCAGCAGCTTACAGGGGGCATTTGGAAACACCATATATTTT	TRBJ1-3	TRBV7-6	once	TRBD1
CASSLWTEYGYTF	TGTGCCAGCAGTTTATGGACAGAGTATGGCTACACCTTC	TRBJ1-2	TRBV28	-	-
CASTPGQGTIYEQYF	TGCGCCAGCACGCCGGGACAGGGGACTATCTACGAGCAGTACTTC	TRBJ2-7	TRBV5-1	few	TRBD1
CASSPLRQGWRETQYF	TGTGCCAGCAGCCCCTTACGACAGGGGTGGCGGGAGACCCAGTACTTC	TRBJ2-5	TRBV7-8	-	TRBD1
CASSLTRGQNYGYTF	TGCGCCAGCAGCTTGACGAGAGGACAAAACTATGGCTACACCTTC	TRBJ1-2	TRBV5-1	-	-
CASSRGVQGYEKLFF	TGTGCCAGCAGTCGTGGGGTACAGGGGTATGAAAAACTGTTTTTT	TRBJ1-4	TRBV28	once	TRBD1
CASSEFRGSGGYTF	TGCGCCAGCAGTGAGTTTCGTGGATCGGGGGGCTACACCTTC	TRBJ1-2	TRBV10-1	once	-
CASSLSDRGHQPQHF	TGTGCCAGCAGCCTCTCGGACAGGGGGCATCAGCCCCAGCATTTT	TRBJ1-5	TRBV5-5	-	TRBD1
CASSPTVTYEQYF	TGTGCCAGCAGCCCCACGGTAACCTACGAGCAGTACTTC	TRBJ2-7	TRBV27	-	-
CASTLGQENSPLHF	TGTGCCAGCACCCTTGGGCAGGAAAATTCACCCCTCCACTTT	TRBJ1-6	TRBV28	-	-
CASSSGRDRGQPQHF	TGTGCCAGCAGCTCTGGCCGGGACAGGGGGCAGCCCCAGCATTTT	TRBJ1-5	TRBV7-8	-	TRBD1
CSGTGGNYGYTF	TGCAGCGGGACAGGGGGCAACTATGGCTACACCTTC	TRBJ1-2	TRBV29-1	once	TRBD1
CASSYGQFADEKLFF	TGTGCCAGCAGTTACGGACAGTTCGCGGATGAAAAACTGTTTTTT	TRBJ1-4	TRBV6-2/TRBV6-3	-	-
CASSPGKDYGYTF	TGTGCCAGCAGCCCGGGGAAGGACTATGGCTACACCTTC	TRBJ1-2	TRBV7-9	-	-
CASSTNPGTGGAINTIYF	TGCGCCAGCAGCACAAACCCCGGGACAGGGGGCGCGATCAACACCATATATTTT	TRBJ1-3	TRBV5-1	-	TRBD1
CASSKGTGANNVNQPQHF	TGTGCCAGCAGCAAAGGGACAGGGGCAAATAATGTCAATCAGCCCCAGCATTTT	TRBJ1-5	TRBV21-1	-	-
CATSDVSGGVTDTQYF	TGTGCCACCAGTGACGTAAGCGGGGGAGTAACAGATACGCAGTATTTT	TRBJ2-3	TRBV24-1	-	TRBD2
CASKKDRTNEKLFF	TGTGCCAGTAAGAAGGACAGAACTAATGAAAAACTGTTTTTT	TRBJ1-4	TRBV19	-	-
CASSSDREIETQYF	TGTGCCAGCAGTAGTGACAGGGAAATAGAGACCCAGTACTTC	TRBJ2-5	TRBV27	-	TRBD1
CASSLSSGRGLEAFF	TGTGCCAGCAGCTTAAGTTCGGGTAGGGGACTTGAAGCTTTCTTT	TRBJ1-1	TRBV7-9	few	-
CASSSSTDTQYF	TGTGCCAGCAGCTCAAGCACAGATACGCAGTATTTT	TRBJ2-3	TRBV7-2	-	-
CASSLRRMNTEAFF	TGTGCCAGCAGCTTGCGGCGGATGAACACTGAAGCTTTCTTT	TRBJ1-1	TRBV5-5	-	-
CASSRDRHGYTF	TGTGCCAGCAGCCGGGACAGGCATGGCTACACCTTC	TRBJ1-2	TRBV7-9	-	TRBD1
CASSDGGYTEAFF	TGTGCCAGCAGTGACGGGGGGTACACTGAAGCTTTCTTT	TRBJ1-1	TRBV25-1	-	-
CASSAGAGGSRLGISNTGELFF	TGTGCCAGTAGTGCGGGAGCGGGGGGCTCCCGCCTTGGAATCTCGAACACCGGGGAGCTGTTTTTT	TRBJ2-2	TRBV19	once	TRBD2
CASSLILAKETQYF	TGTGCCAGCAGCTTAATACTAGCCAAAGAGACCCAGTACTTC	TRBJ2-5	TRBV7-2	-	-
CASKGTGSRDGYTF	TGTGCCAGCAAGGGGACAGGGAGTCGGGATGGCTACACCTTC	TRBJ1-2	TRBV28	-	TRBD1
CASSQDTGVGYGYTF	TGTGCCAGCAGCCAAGATACCGGGGTGGGCTATGGCTACACCTTC	TRBJ1-2	TRBV3-1/TRBV3-2	-	-
CASSPGGEQFF	TGTGCCAGCAGCCCGGGGGGTGAGCAGTTCTTC	TRBJ2-1	TRBV11-2	-	TRBD2
CASSQDGFSNYGYTF	TGCGCCAGCAGCCAAGACGGGTTTTCTAACTATGGCTACACCTTC	TRBJ1-2	TRBV4-1	-	-
CASSLSVGGADTQYF	TGTGCCAGCAGTTTATCGGTCGGGGGGGCAGATACGCAGTATTTT	TRBJ2-3	TRBV27	-	TRBD2
CASSANRVPEAFF	TGCGCCAGCAGCGCTAACAGGGTCCCTGAAGCTTTCTTT	TRBJ1-1	TRBV5-1	-	-
CASREGVNSPLHF	TGTGCCAGCAGGGAGGGTGTTAATTCACCCCTCCACTTT	TRBJ1-6	TRBV27	-	-
CASSLAAQRGYTF	TGTGCCAGCAGTTTAGCGGCCCAGCGGGGCTACACCTTC	TRBJ1-2	TRBV12-3/TRBV12-4	-	-
CASSVAGNEQFF	TGTGCCAGCAGCGTAGCAGGGAATGAGCAGTTCTTC	TRBJ2-1	TRBV9	few	-
CASSLELAGGLYEQFF	TGTGCCAGCAGCTTGGAACTAGCGGGGGGCCTCTATGAGCAGTTCTTC	TRBJ2-1	TRBV5-8	-	TRBD2
CATRTGSGEKLFF	TGCGCCACGAGGACAGGGTCGGGAGAAAAACTGTTTTTT	TRBJ1-4	TRBV5-1	-	TRBD1
CSVGTGASYEQYF	TGCAGCGTTGGGACGGGAGCCTCCTACGAGCAGTACTTC	TRBJ2-7	TRBV29-1	-	-
CASSYGESPEAFF	TGTGCCAGCAGTTACGGGGAGTCCCCTGAAGCTTTCTTT	TRBJ1-1	TRBV6-5	-	-
CASSDVGRGGNEQFF	TGCGCCAGCAGTGATGTCGGGCGGGGGGGGAATGAGCAGTTCTTC	TRBJ2-1	TRBV10-1	-	TRBD2
CASSFRRGGYEQFF	TGTGCCAGCAGCTTCCGAAGGGGGGGGTACGAGCAGTTCTTC	TRBJ2-1	TRBV11-2	once	-
CASSLESQGSYGYTF	TGTGCCAGCAGCTTAGAATCGCAGGGTTCATATGGCTACACCTTC	TRBJ1-2	TRBV7-8	-	-
CASSQWKVLAGGTDTQYF	TGCGCCAGCAGCCAATGGAAGGTACTAGCGGGGGGCACAGATACGCAGTATTTT	TRBJ2-3	TRBV4-1	-	TRBD2
CASSSIQGARNQPQHF	TGTGCCAGCAGTTCGATACAGGGGGCTCGCAATCAGCCCCAGCATTTT	TRBJ1-5	TRBV28	-	TRBD1
CASSIPGQGSYGYTF	TGTGCCAGTAGTATTCCGGGACAGGGAAGCTATGGCTACACCTTC	TRBJ1-2	TRBV19	-	TRBD1
CASSHKTEPNQPQHF	TGTGCCAGCAGTCACAAAACGGAGCCGAATCAGCCCCAGCATTTT	TRBJ1-5	TRBV7-9	-	-
CASSVSDRATYEQYF	TGTGCCAGCAGCGTATCAGACAGGGCCACCTACGAGCAGTACTTC	TRBJ2-7	TRBV9	-	TRBD1
CSVRQPPNEKLFF	TGCAGCGTCCGACAGCCCCCTAATGAAAAACTGTTTTTT	TRBJ1-4	TRBV29-1	once	-
CASSDWTVRNEQYF	TGTGCCAGCAGCGATTGGACAGTGCGAAACGAGCAGTACTTC	TRBJ2-7	TRBV5-4	few	-
CAIATQGLMSAFF	TGTGCCATCGCGACACAGGGATTAATGAGCGCTTTCTTT	TRBJ1-1	TRBV10-3	once	-
CASSPYPAGGYTF	TGTGCCAGCTCACCATATCCGGCAGGAGGCTACACCTTC	TRBJ1-2	TRBV18	-	-